The 18 T cell receptor beta chains in this list originate from one sample, sequenced in a study of shared clonotypes between healthy human individuals. CD45RO negativity and positive selection for CCR7 defined naive CD8 cells, a population that excluded terminally differentiated effector memory CD45RA+ cells. The assay was immunoSEQ multiplex PCR, and TCRdb's table has in-frame clones only and misses some. The sample has some 2,000,000 clones; less than 95% are singletons. The source material was naive CD8+ T cells sorted from blood. Receptors originate from a man younger than 35 in good health.

V gene TRBV7-2 combines with J gene TRBJ1-1; a possible D gene is TRBD1 (5 bases). CDR1 is SGHTA and CDR2 is FQGNSA in the germline V gene. Between the trimmed V and J ends, which lost 4 bases and 10 bases, there was a span of 19 bases. The CDR3 spans 14 residues. The CDR3 nucleotides are TGTGCCAGCAGCTATGTTGAAGGGGTTAGGGGAGCTTTCTTT. It specifies CASSYVEGVRGAFF.

In this sample, this clone turned up once. The chain couples TRBV5-1 to TRBJ2-7; D call uncertain. The V and J ends lost 1 base and 7 bases respectively, with 6 bases between them. Germline CDR1 and CDR2: SGHRS and YFSETQ. The CDR3 sequence is 11 residues long. The DNA for the CDR3 is TGCGCCAGCAGCTTGCCCGGGGAGCAGTACTTC. Translating it yields CASSLPGEQYF.

This CDR3 reads CATATTTSAGYNEQFF. CDR3 sequence (DNA): TGTGCCACCGCTACGACGACTAGCGCCGGCTACAATGAGCAGTTCTTC. The chain carries TRBV15 and TRBJ2-1; 8 nucleotides agree with TRBD2. Germline trimming cut 8 bases from V and 3 bases from J; bases unmatched to any gene: 12. The CDR3 has 16 residues. Germline-derived CDR1 and CDR2 are LNHNV and YYDKDF (reference sequence). The whole variable domain, remainder taken from reference TRBV15 and TRBJ2-1, is DAMVIQNPRYQVTQFGKPVTLSCSQTLNHNVMYWYQQKSSQAPKLLFHYYDKDFNNEADTPDNFQSRRPNTSFCFLDIRSPGLGDTAMYLCATATTTSAGYNEQFFGPGTRLTVL.

The rearrangement links TRBV4-1 to TRBJ1-2; TRBD1 agrees at 7 bases. The CDR3 covers 16 residues. After removal of 1 base from V and 1 base from J, the junction contained 6 bases not matched to a gene. Germline CDR1 reads MGHRA; CDR2 reads YSYEKL. Here the CDR3 reads CASSQGGQVFNYGYTF. The CDR3 bases are TGCGCCAGCAGCCAAGGCGGACAGGTCTTTAACTATGGCTACACCTTC.

The chain couples TRBV9 to TRBJ1-2; D remains unclear. This CDR3 spans 15 amino acids. V was clipped by 0 bases and J by 5 bases, with 14 bases between them. The germline V gene has CDR1 SGDLS and CDR2 YYNGEE. CDR3 amino acids: CASSVGQHNPYGYTF. DNA for the CDR3: TGTGCCAGCAGCGTAGGGCAACATAACCCTTATGGCTACACCTTC.

This sequence joins TRBV5-1 and TRBJ2-1; 9 nucleotides align to TRBD1. CDR3 length: 15 amino acids. With V trimmed by 5 bases and J by 3 bases, 6 bases remained unmatched. Germline loops: CDR1 SGHRS, CDR2 YFSETQ. DNA for the CDR3: TGCGCCAGCAGTCCGTGGACAGGGGACTACAATGAGCAGTTCTTC. Protein: CASSPWTGDYNEQFF. Supplemented by reference TRBV5-1 and TRBJ2-1, the full variable domain reads KAGVTQTPRYLIKTRGQQVTLSCSPISGHRSVSWYQQTPGQGLQFLFEYFSETQRNKGNFPGRFSGRQFSNSRSEMNVSTLELGDSALYLCASSPWTGDYNEQFFGPGTRLTVL.

The rearrangement joins TRBV5-6 to TRBJ1-4; D gene uncertain. The CDR3 sequence is 14 residues long. Germline V gene lookup returns CDR1 SGHDT and CDR2 YYEEEE. Between the trimmed V and J ends, which lost 1 base and 8 bases, there was a span of 12 bases. This CDR3 reads CASSLSESMEKLFF. For the CDR3, the DNA is TGTGCCAGCAGCTTGTCGGAGAGTATGGAAAAACTGTTTTTT.

The genes are TRBV4-1 and TRBJ1-6; D is unclear. CDR1 and CDR2 (germline): MGHRA, YSYEKL. The CDR3 has 13 residues. V lost 0 bases and J 10 bases, leaving 7 bases between the germline ends. CDR3 in amino acids: CASSQDLESPLHF. Written as DNA, the CDR3 is TGCGCCAGCAGCCAAGATTTGGAGTCACCCCTCCACTTT.

About this clone itself: Other DNA sequences within the sample encode an identical CDR3. This chain uses TRBV9 with TRBJ1-1; 8 bases agree with TRBD1. V lost 5 bases to trimming and J lost 5 bases; unmatched junction nucleotides: 5. Germline V lookup: CDR1 SGDLS, CDR2 YYNGEE. The CDR3 is 13 amino acids. The CDR3 here is CASSTGGETEAFF. CDR3 DNA: TGTGCCAGCAGTACAGGGGGGGAGACTGAAGCTTTCTTT.

The V call is TRBV19, the J call TRBJ1-3; the D is unclear. The length of the CDR3 is 15 residues. Germline-derived CDR1 and CDR2 are LNHDA and SQIVND (reference sequence). The V end lost 3 bases, the J end lost 4 bases, and 13 bases lay between the germline ends. The CDR3 DNA is TGTGCCAGTAGTATTCGCCAGGTGTACGGAAACACCATATATTTT. It is translated as CASSIRQVYGNTIYF.

Notes on this clone: In the same sample, other DNA sequences code for this CDR3. The chain joins TRBV9 to TRBJ2-1; D ambiguous. Germline V gives CDR1 SGDLS, CDR2 YYNGEE. Deletions cut 2 bases from V and 9 bases from J, with 6 bases between. The CDR3 extends over 11 amino acids. The CDR3 sequence: CASSVGLEQFF. In DNA form, the CDR3 reads TGTGCCAGCAGCGTTGGGCTTGAGCAGTTCTTC. Full variable domain (remainder filled in from reference TRBV9 and TRBJ2-1): DSGVTQTPKHLITATGQRVTLRCSPRSGDLSVYWYQQSLDQGLQFLIQYYNGEERAKGNILERFSAQQFPDLHSELNLSSLELGDSALYFCASSVGLEQFFGPGTRLTVL.

The chain recombines TRBV9 with TRBJ2-2; 10 bases agree with TRBD1. This CDR3 is built from 15 residues. From germline, CDR1 is SGDLS and CDR2 YYNGEE. Trimming took 3 bases from V and 4 from J; bases not matched to a gene: 3. The CDR3 nucleotides read TGTGCCAGCAGCGGAGACAGGGGGCTCACCGGGGAGCTGTTTTTT. Its protein is CASSGDRGLTGELFF.

With regard to this clone: Other DNA sequences of this sample code for an identical CDR3. The chain recombines TRBV13 with TRBJ2-7; 8 nucleotides agree with TRBD2. Losses at the gene ends were 5 bases for V and 2 bases for J; bases not matched to a gene: 5. The CDR3 runs to 14 residues. Germline V gene sequence: CDR1 PRHDT, CDR2 FYEKMQ (reference sequence). The CDR3 is CASSPSGRPYEQYF. In DNA, the CDR3 is TGTGCCAGCAGCCCGAGCGGGAGACCCTACGAGCAGTACTTC.

Of note for this clone: Given a much more abundant clone one base away, this may be a read error. Additional DNA sequences in this sample encode the identical CDR3. For the CDR3, the DNA is TGTGCCAGCAGTTTAGAGAACACTGAAGCTTTCTTT. Translating gives CASSLENTEAFF. The genes are TRBV28 and TRBJ1-1; D is undetermined. Germline lookup yields CDR1 MDHEN and CDR2 SYDVKM. The CDR3 loop spans 12 amino acids. Trimming left V 2 bases short and J 1 base short, with 2 bases between.

The chain links TRBV27 to TRBJ2-7; D possibly matches TRBD1 or TRBD2 (5 bases each). V was trimmed by 6 bases and J by 3 bases, leaving 15 bases between them. CDR3 length: 14 residues. CDR1 is MNHEY, CDR2 SMNVEV, per germline (reference sequence). The CDR3 DNA reads TGTGCCAGCAGGGTGACGGGACCAATCTACGAGCAGTACTTC. Residues: CASRVTGPIYEQYF.

Worth noting for this clone: Other DNA variants within this sample encode the same CDR3. The CDR3 protein is CASSPGSNQPQHF. DNA for the CDR3: TGTGCCAGCAGCCCTGGGAGCAATCAGCCCCAGCATTTT. This chain connects TRBV7-9 to TRBJ1-5; D not resolved. CDR3 size: 13 residues. The germline CDR1 and CDR2 sequences are SEHNR and FQNEAQ (reference sequence). V gave up 5 bases and J gave up 1 base, with 6 bases separating them.

This chain uses TRBV19 with TRBJ2-1, with 8 bases aligning to TRBD2. The CDR3 has 15 amino acids. The V gene end was trimmed by 7 bases and the J gene end by 7 bases; junction bases not matched to a gene: 12. Per germline, CDR1 LNHDA and CDR2 SQIVND (reference sequence). CDR3 amino acids: CASTSGSWAGNEQFF. The CDR3, as DNA: TGTGCCAGTACCAGCGGGAGTTGGGCGGGAAATGAGCAGTTCTTC.

The gene calls are TRBV1 and TRBJ1-2; the D call TRBD1 from the table was never checked on the DNA. TRBV1 is an annotated pseudogene. The length of the CDR3 is 8 residues. The CDR3 coding sequence is TGCACCAGCAAGGGGGTCACCTTC. Its protein product is CTSKGVTF.